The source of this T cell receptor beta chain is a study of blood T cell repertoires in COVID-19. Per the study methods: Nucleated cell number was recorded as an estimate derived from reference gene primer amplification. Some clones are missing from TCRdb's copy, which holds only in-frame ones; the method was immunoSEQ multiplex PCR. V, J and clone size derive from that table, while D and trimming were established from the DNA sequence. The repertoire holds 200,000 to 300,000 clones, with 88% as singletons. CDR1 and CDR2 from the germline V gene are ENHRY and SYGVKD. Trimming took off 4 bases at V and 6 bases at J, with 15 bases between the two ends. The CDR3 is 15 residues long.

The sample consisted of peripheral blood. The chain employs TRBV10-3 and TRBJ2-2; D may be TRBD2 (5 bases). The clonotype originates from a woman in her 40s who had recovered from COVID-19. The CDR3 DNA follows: TGTGCCATCAGTGTGCGAGCGGCTGGGTCCGGGGAGCTGTTTTTT. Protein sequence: CAISVRAAGSGELFF.